This entry lists 10 T cell receptor beta chains sequenced from one sample in a study of cytomegalovirus exposure and HLA in healthy donors. PCR primers comprised 60 Vbeta and 13 Jbeta primers. Using immunoSEQ multiplex PCR, the repertoire was profiled, and TCRdb retains in-frame clones only, with some absent. The data hold fewer than 150,000 clones, with roughly 80% observed a single time. The sample consisted of PBMCs. Source of these receptors: a man aged 35 to 55 in good health and CMV-seropositive.

The rearrangement links TRBV5-1 to TRBJ2-1, with 7 nucleotides matching TRBD2. Per the germline V gene, CDR1 is SGHRS and CDR2 is YFSETQ. The CDR3 is 16 residues long. V lost 1 base and J lost 5; bases outside the gene matches: 9. The DNA for the CDR3 is TGCGCCAGCAGCTTGCTCCAATTGACTAGCCACAATGAGCAGTTCTTC. Translation gives CASSLLQLTSHNEQFF.

The chain combines TRBV18 with TRBJ1-1, with no clear D. Looked up from germline, CDR1 is KGHSH and CDR2 is LQKENI. This CDR3 has 13 residues. The ends were cut back, 3 bases at V and 0 bases at J, with 5 bases in the middle. The CDR3 reads CASSPQVNTEAFF. The CDR3 nucleotides are TGTGCCAGCTCACCTCAGGTGAACACTGAAGCTTTCTTT.

This clone was seen only once. V usage is TRBV28 and J usage is TRBJ2-7; 9 bases match TRBD1. The CDR3 spans 15 residues. J lost 3 bases, V lost 4 bases, and 7 bases had no gene match. From germline, CDR1 is MDHEN and CDR2 SYDVKM. CDR3 sequence: CASSSAGTGIYEQYF. Here the CDR3 DNA reads TGTGCCAGCAGTTCCGCCGGGACAGGGATCTACGAGCAGTACTTC.

The J gene is TRBJ2-2, the V gene TRBV7-3; D may be TRBD1 (6 bases). CDR1 is SGHTA, CDR2 FQGTGA, per germline. This CDR3 region has 15 residues. Trimming cost V 3 bases and J 2 bases, with 10 bases left between them. As DNA, the CDR3 is TGTGCCAGCAGCTTCCACAGGGATAACACCGGGGAGCTGTTTTTT. This translates into CASSFHRDNTGELFF. The full variable domain, with the rest looked up from reference TRBV7-3 and TRBJ2-2, is GAGVSQTPSNKVTEKGKYVELRCDPISGHTALYWYRQSLGQGPEFLIYFQGTGAADDSGLPNDRFFAVRPEGSVSTLKIQRTERGDSAVYLCASSFHRDNTGELFFGEGSRLTVL.

The V and J genes are TRBV19 and TRBJ2-4; D might be TRBD2 (5 bases). The ends were cut back, 1 base at V and 0 bases at J, with 25 bases in the middle. Germline V gives CDR1 LNHDA, CDR2 SQIVND (reference sequence). This CDR3 contains 21 residues. The CDR3 region is CASSIGEYRGLSPLAKNIQYF. The CDR3 nucleotides read TGTGCCAGTAGTATAGGAGAATATCGGGGTCTAAGCCCCTTAGCCAAAAACATTCAGTACTTC.

This clone was found once. The V and J genes are TRBV7-3 and TRBJ1-1; tentative D call: TRBD1 (5 bases). Deletions cut 5 bases from V and 8 bases from J, with 15 bases between. Germline CDR1 and CDR2: SGHTA and FQGTGA. CDR3 length equals 13 residues. This CDR3 is CASSQNGRGEAFF. DNA for the CDR3: TGTGCCAGCAGCCAAAACGGGCGGGGGGAAGCTTTCTTT.

This chain joins TRBV7-6 and TRBJ1-4; D is unclear. V shed 5 bases and J shed 1 base, with 14 bases lying between them. This CDR3 region has 16 residues. In germline, CDR1 is SGHVS, CDR2 FNYEAQ. CDR3 protein: CASSGTPRGTNEKLFF. CDR3 DNA: TGTGCCAGCAGCGGAACCCCCCGGGGAACTAATGAAAAACTGTTTTTT. Drawing the rest from reference TRBV7-6 and TRBJ1-4, the complete variable domain is GAGVSQSPRYKVTKRGQDVALRCDPISGHVSLYWYRQALGQGPEFLTYFNYEAQQDKSGLPNDRFSAERPEGSISTLTIQRTEQRDSAMYRCASSGTPRGTNEKLFFGSGTQLSVL.

This clone was detected only a few times. The V gene is TRBV19, the J gene TRBJ2-7, with D tentatively TRBD1 (6 bases). Trimming left V 7 bases short and J 0 bases short, with 10 bases between. Germline V lookup: CDR1 LNHDA, CDR2 SQIVND (reference sequence). The CDR3 spans 13 residues. CDR3 in DNA: TGTGCCAGTAAGGGGACACACTCCTACGAGCAGTACTTC. Its protein product is CASKGTHSYEQYF. The complete variable domain, with remaining parts taken from reference TRBV19 and TRBJ2-7, reads DGGITQSPKYLFRKEGQNVTLSCEQNLNHDAMYWYRQDPGQGLRLIYYSQIVNDFQKGDIAEGYSVSREKKESFPLTVTSAQKNPTAFYLCASKGTHSYEQYFGPGTRLTVT.

This chain joins TRBV30 and TRBJ1-6; tentative D call: TRBD1 (6 bases). Germline values: CDR1 GTSNPN, CDR2 SVGIG (reference sequence). This CDR3 region has 15 residues. Trimming pared 0 bases from V and 13 bases from J, leaving 19 bases between. CDR3 in amino acids: CAWSVSGQGRTPLHF. DNA of the CDR3: TGTGCCTGGAGTGTATCGGGCCAGGGGAGAACCCCCCTCCACTTT. The full variable domain, in which reference TRBV30 and TRBJ1-6 provide the parts outside the CDR3, is SQTIHQWPATLVQPVGSPLSLECTVEGTSNPNLYWYRQAAGRGLQLLFYSVGIGQISSEVPQNLSASRPQDRQFILSSKKLLLSDSGFYLCAWSVSGQGRTPLHFGNGTRLTVT.

The rearrangement links TRBV6-5 to TRBJ2-7; perhaps TRBD2 as D (6 bases). V lost 2 bases and J 4 bases, leaving 15 bases between the germline ends. This CDR3 contains 15 residues. Looked up from germline, CDR1 is MNHEY and CDR2 is SVGAGI. For the CDR3, the DNA is TGTGCCAGCAGTTACCGGGCAGGAGGGGTATACGAGCAGTACTTC. It codes for CASSYRAGGVYEQYF.